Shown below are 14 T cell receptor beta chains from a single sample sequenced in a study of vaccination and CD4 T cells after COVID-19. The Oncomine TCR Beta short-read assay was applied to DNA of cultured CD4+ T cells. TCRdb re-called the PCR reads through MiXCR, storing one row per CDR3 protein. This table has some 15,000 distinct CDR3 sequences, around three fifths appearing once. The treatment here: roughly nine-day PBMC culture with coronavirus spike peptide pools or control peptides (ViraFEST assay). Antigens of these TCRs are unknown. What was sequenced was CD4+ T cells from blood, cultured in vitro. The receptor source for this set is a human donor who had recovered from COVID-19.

For the CDR3, the DNA is TGTGCCAGCAGCATCTGGGACAGCACAGATACGCAGTATTTT. This translates into CASSIWDSTDTQYF. V is TRBV5-4 and J is TRBJ2-3, with D perhaps matching TRBD1 or TRBD2 (5 bases each). V lost 4 bases and J 0 bases, leaving 9 bases between the germline ends. Germline CDR1 is SGHNT and CDR2 is YYREEE (reference sequence). The CDR3 totals 14 residues.

Here the CDR3 reads CASSFYNEQFF. The CDR3 region has the DNA TGTGCCAGCAGTTTTTACAATGAGCAGTTCTTC. The rearrangement uses TRBV12-3 or TRBV12-4 and TRBJ2-1; D not certain. With 3 bases removed from V and 4 bases from J, the gap between germline ends came to 1 base. This CDR3 region has 11 residues.

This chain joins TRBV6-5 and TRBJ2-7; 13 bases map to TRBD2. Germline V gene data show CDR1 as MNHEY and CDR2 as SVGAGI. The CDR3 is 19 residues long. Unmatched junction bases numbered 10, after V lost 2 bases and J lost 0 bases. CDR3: CASSYPHGLAGVSSYEQYF. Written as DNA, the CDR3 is TGTGCCAGCAGTTACCCCCACGGACTAGCGGGAGTTAGCTCCTACGAGCAGTACTTC.

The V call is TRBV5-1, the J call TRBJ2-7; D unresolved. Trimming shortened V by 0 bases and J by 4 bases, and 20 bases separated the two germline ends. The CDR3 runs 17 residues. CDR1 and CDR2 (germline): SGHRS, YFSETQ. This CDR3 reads CASSLATSRSGSYEQYF. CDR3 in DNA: TGCGCCAGCAGCTTGGCCACCTCGCGTTCGGGCTCATACGAGCAGTACTTC.

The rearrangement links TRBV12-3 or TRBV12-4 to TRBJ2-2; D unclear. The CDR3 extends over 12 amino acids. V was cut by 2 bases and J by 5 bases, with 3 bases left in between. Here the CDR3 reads CASSLLTGELFF. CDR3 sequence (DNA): TGTGCCAGCAGTTTATTGACCGGGGAGCTGTTTTTT.

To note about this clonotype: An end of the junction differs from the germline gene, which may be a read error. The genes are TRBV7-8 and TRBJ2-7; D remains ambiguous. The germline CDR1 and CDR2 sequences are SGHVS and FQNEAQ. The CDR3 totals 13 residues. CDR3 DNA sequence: TGTGCCAGCAGAGAACTTACCGCCTACGGGCAGTACTTC. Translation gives CASRELTAYGQYF.

CDR3 in DNA: TGTGCCAGCAGAGGGACAGCAGCGAACACCGGGGAGCTGTTTTTT. It is translated as CASRGTAANTGELFF. The chain employs TRBV6-1 and TRBJ2-2, with TRBD1 identical over 7 bases. V shed 6 bases and J 0 bases; nucleotides not matched to a gene: 4. The CDR3 runs 15 residues. Per germline, CDR1 MNHNS and CDR2 SASEGT.

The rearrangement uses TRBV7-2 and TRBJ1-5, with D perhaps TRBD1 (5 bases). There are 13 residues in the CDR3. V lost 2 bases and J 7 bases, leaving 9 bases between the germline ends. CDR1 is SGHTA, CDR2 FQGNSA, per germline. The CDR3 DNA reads TGTGCCAGCAGCTTAAGCAGGGACCAGCCCCAGCATTTT. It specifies CASSLSRDQPQHF.

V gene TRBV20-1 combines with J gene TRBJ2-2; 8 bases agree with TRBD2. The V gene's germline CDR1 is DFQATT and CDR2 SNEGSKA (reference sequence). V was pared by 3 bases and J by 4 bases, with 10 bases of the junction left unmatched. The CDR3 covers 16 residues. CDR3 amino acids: CSASSPGLVFTGELFF. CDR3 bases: TGCAGTGCTAGTTCTCCGGGACTAGTCTTCACCGGGGAGCTGTTTTTT.

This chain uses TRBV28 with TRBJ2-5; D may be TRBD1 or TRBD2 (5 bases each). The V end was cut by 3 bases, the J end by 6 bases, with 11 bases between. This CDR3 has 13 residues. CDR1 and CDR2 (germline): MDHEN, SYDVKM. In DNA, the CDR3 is TGTGCCAGCAGTTTCGGGGCGGTGAAGACCCAGTACTTC. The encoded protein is CASSFGAVKTQYF.

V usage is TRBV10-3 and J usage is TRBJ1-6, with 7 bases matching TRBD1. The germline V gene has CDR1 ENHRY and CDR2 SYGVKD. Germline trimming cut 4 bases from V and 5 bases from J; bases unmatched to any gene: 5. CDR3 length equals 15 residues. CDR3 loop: CAISVTGQNNSPLHF. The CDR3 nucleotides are TGTGCCATCAGTGTGACGGGACAGAATAATTCACCCCTCCACTTT.

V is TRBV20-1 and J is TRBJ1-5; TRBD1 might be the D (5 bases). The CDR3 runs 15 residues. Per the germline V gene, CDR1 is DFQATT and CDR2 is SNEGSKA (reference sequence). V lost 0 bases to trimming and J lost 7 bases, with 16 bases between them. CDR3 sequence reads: CSARETGGKGQPQHF. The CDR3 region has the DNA TGCAGTGCTAGAGAAACAGGCGGAAAAGGCCAGCCCCAGCATTTT.

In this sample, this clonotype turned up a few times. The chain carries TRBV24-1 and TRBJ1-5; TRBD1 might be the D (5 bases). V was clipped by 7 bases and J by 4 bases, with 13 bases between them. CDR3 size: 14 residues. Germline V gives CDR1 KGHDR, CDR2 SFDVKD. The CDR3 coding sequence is TGTGCCACCAGCGATACGGGGGGTAATCAGCCCCAGCATTTT. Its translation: CATSDTGGNQPQHF.

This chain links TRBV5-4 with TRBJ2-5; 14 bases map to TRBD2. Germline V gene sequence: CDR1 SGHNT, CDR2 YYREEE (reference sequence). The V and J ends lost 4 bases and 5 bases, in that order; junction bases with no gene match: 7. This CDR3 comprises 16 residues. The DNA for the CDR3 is TGTGCCAGCAGCAGGGGACTAGCGGGAGATTTGGAGACCCAGTACTTC. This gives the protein CASSRGLAGDLETQYF.